This T cell receptor beta chain was observed in a study of shared clonotypes between healthy human individuals. Every one of the donors was a Caucasian adult that lived in Nashville, Tennessee. Sorted-subset replicate PCRs used 200 ng DNA, some 31,000 T cell genomes. The assay was immunoSEQ multiplex PCR, and TCRdb's table has in-frame clones only and misses some. The top ten clones hold about 1.2% of a sample with over a million clones, around 97% of them seen once. Germline V gene sequence: CDR1 SGHAT, CDR2 FQNNGV. The length of the CDR3 is 14 residues. V was clipped by 1 base and J by 8 bases, with 14 bases between them.

The chain is built from TRBV11-2 and TRBJ1-2; D may be TRBD1 (6 bases). The TCR sequence derives from a man aged 25 to 45 in good health. The sequenced sample was naive CD4+ T cells sorted from blood. Subset denoted: CD45RA+ positively selected. The CDR3 DNA sequence: TGTGCCAGCAGCTTAGTTGGCCAGGGGCCCGGCTACACCTTC. It yields the protein CASSLVGQGPGYTF.